These 9 T cell receptor beta chains share one sample of origin, sequenced in a study of shared clonotypes between healthy human individuals. Profiling relied on immunoSEQ multiplex PCR, and the TCRdb table lists in-frame clones only, not all of them. The data show under 2,500,000 clones, 90% to 96% seen once. The sample taken for sequencing was naive CD4+ T cells sorted from blood. As for subset: CD45RA+ positively selected. Receptors originate from a man younger than 35 in good health.

This clone was seen more than once but under ten times. The chain is built from TRBV29-1 and TRBJ1-1; D unclear. Germline CDR1 is SQVTM and CDR2 is ANQGSEA. V lost 3 bases to trimming and J lost 0 bases, with 8 bases between them. The CDR3 sequence is 13 residues long. The CDR3 region is CSVDLQMNTEAFF. The CDR3 DNA reads TGCAGCGTTGATCTACAGATGAACACTGAAGCTTTCTTT.

Concerning this clone: The same CDR3 also results from other DNA sequences found in this sample. The genes are TRBV6-1 and TRBJ2-7; weak D call: TRBD2 (5 bases). CDR1 is MNHNS and CDR2 is SASEGT in the germline V gene. The CDR3 consists of 13 residues. Between the trimmed V and J ends, which lost 5 bases and 0 bases, there was a span of 8 bases. The CDR3 spells CASSPGSSYEQYF. The CDR3 DNA reads TGTGCCAGCAGTCCGGGGTCCTCCTACGAGCAGTACTTC.

The chain carries TRBV2 and TRBJ2-7; 11 bases are a match to TRBD1. J lost 5 bases, V lost 3 bases, and 9 bases had no gene match. CDR3 length: 16 residues. CDR1 is SNHLY and CDR2 is FYNNEI in the germline V gene. CDR3 in DNA: TGTGCCAGCAGTGATGTCCTTCGGGACAGGGGGAACGAGCAGTACTTC. Amino acid sequence: CASSDVLRDRGNEQYF. The variable domain in full, completed from reference TRBV2 and TRBJ2-7, reads EPEVTQTPSHQVTQMGQEVILRCVPISNHLYFYWYRQILGQKVEFLVSFYNNEISEKSEIFDDQFSVERPDGSNFTLKIRSTKLEDSAMYFCASSDVLRDRGNEQYFGPGTRLTVT.

This chain joins TRBV19 and TRBJ2-7, with D uncertain. The V end lost 5 bases, the J end lost 7 bases, and 21 bases lay between the germline ends. Per the germline V gene, CDR1 is LNHDA and CDR2 is SQIVND (reference sequence). The CDR3 spans 15 residues. The CDR3 DNA reads TGTGCCAGTAGTGGGGTTGGGATTCTGACTGAAGAGCAGTACTTC. Encoded protein: CASSGVGILTEEQYF. Complete variable domain (other parts from reference TRBV19 and TRBJ2-7): DGGITQSPKYLFRKEGQNVTLSCEQNLNHDAMYWYRQDPGQGLRLIYYSQIVNDFQKGDIAEGYSVSREKKESFPLTVTSAQKNPTAFYLCASSGVGILTEEQYFGPGTRLTVT.

The chain is built from TRBV4-2 and TRBJ2-2; the match to TRBD2 covers 8 bases. With V trimmed by 0 bases and J by 6 bases, 12 bases remained unmatched. The CDR3 consists of 18 residues. CDR1 is LGHNA and CDR2 is YNFKEQ in the germline V gene. The CDR3 sequence is CASSQEGGGGLVAGELFF. The CDR3 DNA reads as TGTGCCAGCAGCCAAGAAGGAGGCGGGGGACTAGTGGCCGGGGAGCTGTTTTTT.

The gene calls are TRBV29-1 and TRBJ1-1; 7 positions match TRBD1. CDR1 is SQVTM and CDR2 is ANQGSEA in the germline V gene. This CDR3 has 15 residues. The junction had 9 bases not matched to a gene; V was cut back by 4 bases and J by 1 base. Here the CDR3 DNA reads TGCAGCGTTGGGGGTCAAACAGGGGCGAACACTGAAGCTTTCTTT. Translating gives CSVGGQTGANTEAFF.

V usage is TRBV11-2 and J usage is TRBJ1-6; no clear D. The V gene lost 4 bases and the J gene lost 8 bases, with 12 bases spanning the gap. The germline V gene encodes CDR1 SGHAT and CDR2 FQNNGV. The CDR3 runs to 14 residues. The CDR3 here is CASSSAAGDSPLHF. Written as DNA, the CDR3 is TGTGCCAGCAGCTCGGCGGCAGGCGATTCACCCCTCCACTTT.

This chain links TRBV14 with TRBJ1-2, with TRBD1 as a possible D gene (5 bases). Between the trimmed V and J ends, which lost 3 bases and 0 bases, there was a span of 8 bases. Looked up from germline, CDR1 is SGHDN and CDR2 is FVKESK. The CDR3 has 14 amino acids. CDR3 sequence: CASSQGLTNYGYTF. The CDR3 DNA is TGTGCCAGCAGCCAGGGACTGACTAACTATGGCTACACCTTC.

This sequence joins TRBV7-2 and TRBJ1-1; D is undetermined. There are 16 residues in the CDR3. The germline V gene encodes CDR1 SGHTA and CDR2 FQGNSA. Trimming left V 3 bases short and J 1 base short, with 15 bases between. The CDR3: CASSFDGRPWNTEAFF. The CDR3 bases are TGTGCCAGCAGCTTTGACGGACGGCCATGGAACACTGAAGCTTTCTTT. Full variable domain (missing parts from reference TRBV7-2 and TRBJ1-1): GAGVSQSPSNKVTEKGKDVELRCDPISGHTALYWYRQSLGQGLEFLIYFQGNSAPDKSGLPSDRFSAERTGGSVSTLTIQRTQQEDSAVYLCASSFDGRPWNTEAFFGQGTRLTVV.